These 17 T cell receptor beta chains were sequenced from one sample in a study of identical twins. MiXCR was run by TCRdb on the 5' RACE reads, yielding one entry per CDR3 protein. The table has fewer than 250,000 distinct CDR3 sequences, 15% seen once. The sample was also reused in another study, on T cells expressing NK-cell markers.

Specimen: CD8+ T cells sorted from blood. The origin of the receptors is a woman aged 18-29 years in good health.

The CDR3 nucleotides read TGCAGCGTTCGGTTGGGGCTTCAGCAGTTCTTC. It is translated as CSVRLGLQQFF. The rearrangement links TRBV29-1 to TRBJ2-1; possibly TRBD1 for D (5 bases). Germline lookup yields CDR1 SQVTM and CDR2 ANQGSEA. Trimming removed 5 bases at V and 11 bases at J, with 13 bases between. The CDR3 is 11 residues long.

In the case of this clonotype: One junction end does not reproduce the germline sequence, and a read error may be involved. The CDR3 region has the DNA TGTGCCACCAGTGACTTCTCCTCCAATGAGCAGTTCTTC. Translated, it gives CATSDFSSNEQFF. J is TRBJ2-1 and V is TRBV24-1; D is undetermined. CDR3 length: 13 residues. Per the germline V gene, CDR1 is KGHDR and CDR2 is SFDVKD.

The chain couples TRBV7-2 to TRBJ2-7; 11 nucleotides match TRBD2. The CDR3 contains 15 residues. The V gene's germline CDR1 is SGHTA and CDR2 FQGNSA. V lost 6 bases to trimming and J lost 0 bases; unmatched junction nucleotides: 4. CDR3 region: CASSLTSGISYEQYF. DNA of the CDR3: TGTGCCAGCAGTTTGACTAGCGGGATCTCCTACGAGCAGTACTTC.

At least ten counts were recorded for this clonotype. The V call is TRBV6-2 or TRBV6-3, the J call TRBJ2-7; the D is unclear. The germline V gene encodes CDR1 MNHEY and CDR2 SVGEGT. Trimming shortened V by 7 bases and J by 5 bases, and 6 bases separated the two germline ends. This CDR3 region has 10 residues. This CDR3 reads CASTEHEQYF. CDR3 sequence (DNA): TGTGCCAGCACCGAACACGAGCAGTACTTC.

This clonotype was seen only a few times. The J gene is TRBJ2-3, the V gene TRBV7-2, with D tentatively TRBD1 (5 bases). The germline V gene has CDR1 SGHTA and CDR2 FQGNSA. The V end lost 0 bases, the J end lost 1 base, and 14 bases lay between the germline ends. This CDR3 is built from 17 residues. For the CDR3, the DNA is TGTGCCAGCAGCTTAGCCAGGGTGGGCGGTCGCACAGATACGCAGTATTTT. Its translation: CASSLARVGGRTDTQYF.

The CDR3 region is CASSGGLAGTTEQFF. CDR3 in DNA: TGCGCCAGCAGCGGGGGACTAGCGGGAACTACTGAGCAGTTCTTC. The gene calls are TRBV5-1 and TRBJ2-1, with TRBD2 identical over 13 bases. This CDR3 is built from 15 residues. The V and J ends lost 4 bases and 9 bases, in that order; junction bases with no gene match: 7. Looked up from germline, CDR1 is SGHRS and CDR2 is YFSETQ.

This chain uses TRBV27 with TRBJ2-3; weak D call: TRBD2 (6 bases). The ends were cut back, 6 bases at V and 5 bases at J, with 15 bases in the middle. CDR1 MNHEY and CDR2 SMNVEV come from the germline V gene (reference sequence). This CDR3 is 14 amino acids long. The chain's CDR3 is CASRDGRGGDTQYF. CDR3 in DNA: TGTGCCAGCAGGGACGGGCGGGGTGGAGATACGCAGTATTTT.

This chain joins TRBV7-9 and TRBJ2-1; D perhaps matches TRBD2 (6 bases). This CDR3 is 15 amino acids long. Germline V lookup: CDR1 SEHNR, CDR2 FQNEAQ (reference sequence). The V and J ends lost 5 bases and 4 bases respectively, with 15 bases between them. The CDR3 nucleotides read TGTGCCAGCAGCCGCGGGGACCAAATATACAATGAGCAGTTCTTC. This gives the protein CASSRGDQIYNEQFF. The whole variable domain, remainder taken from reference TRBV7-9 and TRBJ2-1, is DTGVSQNPRHKITKRGQNVTFRCDPISEHNRLYWYRQTLGQGPEFLTYFQNEAQLEKSRLLSDRFSAERPKGSFSTLEIQRTEQGDSAMYLCASSRGDQIYNEQFFGPGTRLTVL.

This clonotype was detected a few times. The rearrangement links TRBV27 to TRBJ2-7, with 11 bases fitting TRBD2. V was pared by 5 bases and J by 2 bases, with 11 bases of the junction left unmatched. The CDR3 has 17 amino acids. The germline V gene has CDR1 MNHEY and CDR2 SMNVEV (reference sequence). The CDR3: CASSLRTPGLAAYEQYF. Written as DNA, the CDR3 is TGTGCCAGCAGTCTCCGTACACCGGGACTAGCGGCCTACGAGCAGTACTTC.

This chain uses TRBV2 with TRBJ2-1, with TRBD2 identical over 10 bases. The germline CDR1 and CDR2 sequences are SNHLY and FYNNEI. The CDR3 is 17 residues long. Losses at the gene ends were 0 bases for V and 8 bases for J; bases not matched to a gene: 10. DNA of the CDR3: TGTGCCAGCAGTGAAGCGCTAGCGGGAGCGGATATGGATGAGCAGTTCTTC. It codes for CASSEALAGADMDEQFF.

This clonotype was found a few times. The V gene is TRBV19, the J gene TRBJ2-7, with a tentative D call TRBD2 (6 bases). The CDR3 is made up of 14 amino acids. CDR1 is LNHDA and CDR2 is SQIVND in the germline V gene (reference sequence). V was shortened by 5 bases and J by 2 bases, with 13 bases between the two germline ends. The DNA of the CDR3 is TGTGCCAGTAGTTCAGGGAGCGGGCCCTACGAGCAGTACTTC. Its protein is CASSSGSGPYEQYF.

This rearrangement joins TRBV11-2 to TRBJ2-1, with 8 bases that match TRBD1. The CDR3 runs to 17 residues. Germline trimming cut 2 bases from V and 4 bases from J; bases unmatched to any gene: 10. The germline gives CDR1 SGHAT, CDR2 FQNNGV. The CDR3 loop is CASSLILGTGYYNEQFF. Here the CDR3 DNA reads TGTGCCAGCAGCTTAATCCTGGGGACAGGCTATTACAATGAGCAGTTCTTC.

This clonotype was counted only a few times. The CDR3, as DNA: TGTGCCAGCAGCCAAGGCGTAGGGCCAGGCTACGAGCAGTACTTC. The encoded protein is CASSQGVGPGYEQYF. The V and J genes are TRBV3-1 and TRBJ2-7; D not certain. V lost 1 base and J 3 bases, leaving 13 bases between the germline ends. This CDR3 is 15 amino acids long. The germline CDR1 and CDR2 sequences are LGHDT and YNNKEL (reference sequence).

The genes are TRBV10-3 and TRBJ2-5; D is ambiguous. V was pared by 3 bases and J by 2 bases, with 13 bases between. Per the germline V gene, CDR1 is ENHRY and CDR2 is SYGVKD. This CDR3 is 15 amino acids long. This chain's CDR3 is CAISEGNARQETQYF. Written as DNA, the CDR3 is TGTGCCATCAGTGAAGGTAACGCGCGGCAAGAGACCCAGTACTTC.

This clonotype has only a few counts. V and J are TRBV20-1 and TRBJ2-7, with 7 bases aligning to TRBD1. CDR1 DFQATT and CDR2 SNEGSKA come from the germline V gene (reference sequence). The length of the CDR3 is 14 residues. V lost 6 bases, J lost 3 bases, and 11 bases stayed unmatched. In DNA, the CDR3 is TGCAGTGCAAGCCGAGACAGGGTGATCTACGAGCAGTACTTC. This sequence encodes CSASRDRVIYEQYF.

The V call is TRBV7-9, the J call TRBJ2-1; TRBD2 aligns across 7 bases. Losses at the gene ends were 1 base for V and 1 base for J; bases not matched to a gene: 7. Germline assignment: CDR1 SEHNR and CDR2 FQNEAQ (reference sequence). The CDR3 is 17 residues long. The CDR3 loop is CASSLGGTGRSYNEQFF. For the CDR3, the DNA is TGTGCCAGCAGCTTAGGTGGGACCGGGAGGTCCTACAATGAGCAGTTCTTC.

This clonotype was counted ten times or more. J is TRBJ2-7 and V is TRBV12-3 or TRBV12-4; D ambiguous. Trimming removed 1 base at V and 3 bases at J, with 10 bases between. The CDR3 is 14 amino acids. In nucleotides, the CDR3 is TGTGCCAGCAGTTTAGGAGGCCAGGTCTACGAGCAGTACTTC. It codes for CASSLGGQVYEQYF.